This T cell receptor beta chain was recovered during a study of blood T cells in healthy people across ages (dated by TCRdb to about 2015). Describing the broader study: In model experiments, template switching captured roughly one uniquely barcoded TCR beta cDNA molecule for every two T cells. The study measured age-related changes in TCR beta repertoire diversity using deep sequencing normalized with unique cDNA molecular identifiers. The donors were split into four age groups: young (average around 16 years), middle-aged (over 35), aged (about 62) and long-lived (over 80). To avoid experimental bias, donors of different ages were randomly spread across the sequencing lanes. For two donors (one aged 18 to 29 and one aged 80 or older), the study analyzed two additional independent replicas of 1 million unique cDNA reads from the same blood draw.

V gives up 4 bases and J gives up 9 bases, and the segment between their germline ends measures 19 bases. From its cysteine to its phenylalanine, the CDR3 spans 15 amino acids. This entry keeps only the CDR3 DNA: 45 bases, framed from base 1. From a lookup of the germline V gene (reference sequence), CDR1 and CDR2 are SSHAT and FNYEAQ. Library preparation was by 5' RACE. TCRdb shows the sequencer as Illumina HiSeq 2500. A second PCR of roughly 7 to 12 cycles was performed with a sample-barcoded 5' primer and a J-beta primer mix. A unique molecular identifier was introduced onto each TCR beta cDNA molecule by a template-switch 5' adaptor carrying 12 random nucleotides. At least 3 million CDR3-containing paired-end reads were obtained from each sample. First-strand cDNA was synthesized from all RNA with the Mint cDNA synthesis kit, primed by a TRBC-specific oligonucleotide. All cDNA was treated with uracil-DNA glycosylase and then went through a first 18-cycle PCR with the universal primers M1SS and BC2_uni_R. In the paper's pipeline: Each sample was normalized by randomly selecting 1 million high-quality reads, each carrying a distinct molecular identifier. Reads sharing molecular identifiers were discarded rather than binned into consensus sequences. MiTCR, set to a Q25 quality threshold and the strictest error-elimination algorithm, was used for CDR3 identification, clonotype clustering and error correction. A nonparametric unseen species model using Euler transformation provided a lower-bound estimate of total TCR beta diversity. In TCRdb, the public reads were trimmed at Q25 with fastp and aligned with MiXCR, with productive beta chains retained. Entries that share a CDR3 protein sequence are merged under the most common genes and DNA. The V and J calls, along with clone size, are taken from TCRdb and not from the paper's own processing. The sample table lists fewer than 900,000 distinct CDR3 sequences, 45% to 50% of them with a count of one. Roughly 34% of the sample is taken by the ten largest.

Donors were 39 systemically healthy Caucasian individuals from Russia aged roughly 6 to 95 years. Approximately 10 milliliters of peripheral blood were collected from each donor into EDTA-treated Vacutainer tubes. Ficoll-Paque density-gradient centrifugation was used to isolate PBMCs, with at least 6.5 million per sample. Total RNA was extracted from PBMCs with Trizol reagent, with at least 5 micrograms obtained per sample. For every donor, flow cytometry on a PBMC aliquot measured the percentage of naive CD45RAhigh/CD27high T cells. As for this clonotype: The antigen it recognizes is unknown. Base qualities are missing; no much larger clone stands one base away.

Results the study describes overall, beyond this receptor: Since profiling was done on bulk unsorted PBMCs, naive and antigen-experienced compartments could not be conclusively compared. Observed TCR beta diversity correlated strongly with the percentage of naive T cells measured by flow cytometry. Observed TCR beta diversity per million T cells fell roughly linearly with age, and a significant reduction was already apparent by age around 36. Compared with the aged group, the long-lived group had more naive CD4+ T cells, fewer expanded clones and increased TCR diversity, suggesting age selection. Estimates of total diversity from one million sequenced T cells were regarded as lower bounds and underestimates. The CMV infection status of donors was not known, potentially confounding age-related changes in expanded clonotypes.

Sequences were obtained from blood. The rearranged segments are TRBV7-7 and TRBJ2-1, with an unclear D gene assignment. The clonotype was recovered from a woman aged 55 to 70 in good health. The DNA sequence follows: TGTGCCAGCAGCTCCTATTCGGCCCCTAATGTTGAGCAGTTCTTC. Its protein reads: CASSSYSAPNVEQFF.